The present T cell receptor (beta chain) was sequenced within a study of blood T cell repertoires in COVID-19 (dated by TCRdb to about 2020). In the study overall: Samples covering the acute and convalescent phases of COVID-19 were provided by collaborators in the United States, Italy and Spain. Samples were obtained from the ongoing ImmuneRACE study (first 160 participants) and from about 1,300 subjects provided by 6 global collaborators. The material from the prospective study consisted of cDNA or gDNA derived from T cells, B-cell-depleted T cells, or PBMCs. Where HLA class I and class II types were available, the types were taken from metadata supplied by the sample provider, not from assay-based typing. The repertoires were released in a freely available public database meant as a resource for research on the immune response to SARS-CoV-2. Deeply sampled blood TCRbeta repertoires from subjects exposed to, actively infected with, or recovered from COVID-19 were included in the dataset. The sample metadata nearly always contained a de-identified subject ID, COVID-19 status, age in years and sex. General findings and caveats noted by the study authors: The amount of clinical and demographic metadata varied by source and participant and was provided uncurated.

The immunoSEQ Assay, a bias-controlled multiplex PCR, was used to amplify TCRbeta CDR3 regions from genomic DNA. The source study handled its data this way. The number of nucleated cells in each sample was estimated from the amplification of reference gene primers within the assay. Sequence reads were collapsed and filtered to measure the absolute abundance of every unique TCRbeta CDR3 rearrangement. For each sample, productive Simpson clonality was calculated as the square root of Simpson's diversity index over productive rearrangements. TCRdb limited this immuneACCESS table to in-frame rearrangements with V and J called. A share of clones is missing; checked studies link under half to unresolved V genes, and the rest is unexplained. The V and J calls and clone size are taken from that table; D and trimming were inferred from the DNA. The sample contains approximately 200,000 clones, over 75% of them found a single time. Clones ranked in the top ten supply over 9.5% of the sample.

As for this clone: Its antigen remains undetermined. No base qualities exist here, and no much larger clone lies one base off it.

Taken from the germline V gene, the CDR1 and CDR2 loops are KGHSH and LQKENI. Spanning cysteine to phenylalanine, the CDR3 consists of 15 amino acids. Only the CDR3 DNA stays, 45 bases, in frame from base 1. Trimming takes 8 bases from V and 0 bases from J, and the germline ends sit 16 bases apart. Each collaborating institution followed its own protocols to collect whole blood in K2EDTA tubes. For TCRbeta analysis, collaborators shipped samples in one of three forms: frozen whole blood, isolated PBMCs, or DNA extracted from either of those sample types. This receptor was obtained from a human donor with active or convalescent COVID-19. The donor label of this sample is uncertain. Sequenced sample: peripheral blood. The chain was built from TRBV18 and TRBJ1-1, with the D gene uncertain. The bases read TGTGCCAGCACCGTTGTGGAGAGCATGAACACTGAAGCTTTCTTT. This encodes CASTVVESMNTEAFF.